The 3 T cell receptor beta chains below come from one sample, sequenced in a study of OX40 agonist ivuxolimab in advanced cancers. The protocol was immunoSEQ multiplex PCR, while the TCRdb copy is restricted to in-frame clones and leaves out a portion. This table holds tens of thousands of clones, approximately 80% found once. Sequencing used CD4+ or CD8+ T cells sorted from blood, obtained in a trial of the OX40 agonist ivuxolimab. The receptor source for this set is an adult with an advanced solid tumor such as melanoma, head and neck, liver or kidney cancer.

The CDR3 region is CASSPTTAFQETQYF. CDR3 sequence (DNA): TGTGCCAGTAGTCCCACGACAGCGTTCCAAGAGACCCAGTACTTC. The V gene is TRBV19, the J gene TRBJ2-5; the D gene is possibly TRBD1 (5 bases). The CDR3 contains 15 residues. Germline CDR1 is LNHDA and CDR2 is SQIVND (reference sequence). V was trimmed by 5 bases and J by 1 base, leaving 14 bases between them. Full variable domain (missing parts from reference TRBV19 and TRBJ2-5): DGGITQSPKYLFRKEGQNVTLSCEQNLNHDAMYWYRQDPGQGLRLIYYSQIVNDFQKGDIAEGYSVSREKKESFPLTVTSAQKNPTAFYLCASSPTTAFQETQYFGPGTRLLVL.

This clone was observed a single time. This chain joins TRBV7-2 and TRBJ1-2, with TRBD1 as a possible D gene (5 bases). V lost 5 bases, J lost 2 bases, and 18 bases lay in between. The germline CDR1 and CDR2 sequences are SGHTA and FQGNSA. The CDR3 is 16 residues long. The CDR3 is CASSPPIRQPNYGYTF. The DNA of the CDR3 is TGTGCCAGCAGCCCGCCTATAAGACAGCCGAACTATGGCTACACCTTC.

The gene calls are TRBV29-1 and TRBJ2-3, with 7 bases identical to TRBD1. CDR3 length equals 13 residues. Germline assignment: CDR1 SQVTM and CDR2 ANQGSEA. J was trimmed by 1 base and V by 6 bases; bases with no gene match: 4. The CDR3 spells CSVVGQGTDTQYF. The CDR3 nucleotides read TGCAGCGTGGTTGGACAGGGCACAGATACGCAGTATTTT.